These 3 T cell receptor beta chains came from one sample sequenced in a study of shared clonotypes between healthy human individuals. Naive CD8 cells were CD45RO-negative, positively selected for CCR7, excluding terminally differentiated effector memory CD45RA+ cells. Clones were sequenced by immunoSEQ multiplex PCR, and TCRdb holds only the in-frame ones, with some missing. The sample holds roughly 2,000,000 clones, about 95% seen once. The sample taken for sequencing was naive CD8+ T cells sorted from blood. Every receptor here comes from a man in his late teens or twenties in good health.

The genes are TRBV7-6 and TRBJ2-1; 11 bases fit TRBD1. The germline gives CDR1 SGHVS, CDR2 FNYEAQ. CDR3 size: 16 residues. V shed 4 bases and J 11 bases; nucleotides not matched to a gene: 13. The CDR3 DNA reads TGTGCCAGCAGCTCCGAGTCGGAGGGGACAGGGGGACAGCAGTTCTTC. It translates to CASSSESEGTGGQQFF. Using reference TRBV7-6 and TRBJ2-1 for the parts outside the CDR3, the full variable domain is GAGVSQSPRYKVTKRGQDVALRCDPISGHVSLYWYRQALGQGPEFLTYFNYEAQQDKSGLPNDRFSAERPEGSISTLTIQRTEQRDSAMYRCASSSESEGTGGQQFFGPGTRLTVL.

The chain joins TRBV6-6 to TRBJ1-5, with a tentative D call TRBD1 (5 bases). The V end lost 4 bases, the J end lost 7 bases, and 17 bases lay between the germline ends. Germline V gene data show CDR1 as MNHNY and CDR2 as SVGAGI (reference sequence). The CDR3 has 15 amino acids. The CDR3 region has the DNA TGTGCCAGCAGTTGGACACAGACGCTGGGCCAGCCCCAGCATTTT. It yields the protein CASSWTQTLGQPQHF.

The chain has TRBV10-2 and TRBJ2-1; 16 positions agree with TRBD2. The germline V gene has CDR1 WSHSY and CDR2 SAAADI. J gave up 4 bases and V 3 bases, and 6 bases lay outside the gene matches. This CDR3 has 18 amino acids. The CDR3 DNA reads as TGCGCCAGCAGTGATCCGGGACTAGCGGGGGGGCGGTACAATGAGCAGTTCTTC. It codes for CASSDPGLAGGRYNEQFF.